Presented here are 31 T cell receptor beta chains from one specimen sequenced in a study of technical replicates of blood from a few donors. TCRdb's copy holds only in-frame clones and misses some; the assay was immunoSEQ multiplex PCR. Among about 48,000 clones listed, 80% to 95% were seen once. Sample: PBMCs. These receptors were taken from a human donor in good health. Some clones in this sample may be carry-over from other donors' samples.

The CDR3 spells CASSPGTPPDYGYTF. The CDR3 DNA follows: TGTGCCAGCTCACCTGGGACTCCTCCGGACTATGGCTACACCTTC. The chain employs TRBV18 and TRBJ1-2; D may be TRBD1 (5 bases). V was trimmed by 3 bases and J by 3 bases, leaving 14 bases between them. Germline values: CDR1 KGHSH, CDR2 LQKENI. The CDR3 spans 15 residues.

The chain couples TRBV6-5 to TRBJ1-2; TRBD1 aligns across 7 bases. The CDR3 has 14 amino acids. CDR1 MNHEY and CDR2 SVGAGI come from the germline V gene. The trim removed 10 bases at V and 5 bases at J, leaving 13 bases unmatched. CDR3 nucleotide sequence: TGTGCCACAGCCCCCGACGGGGACAGATATGGCTACACCTTC. Amino acids: CATAPDGDRYGYTF.

In its sample, this clone was seen once. This rearrangement joins TRBV7-2 to TRBJ2-1; a weak D match, TRBD2 (5 bases). Trimming removed 4 bases at V and 6 bases at J, with 16 bases between. The CDR3 runs 15 residues. Germline V gene sequence: CDR1 SGHTA, CDR2 FQGNSA. Here the CDR3 DNA reads TGTGCCAGCAGCTCCCTGAGGGAGAGGCCCAATGAGCAGTTCTTC. Translated, it gives CASSSLRERPNEQFF.

The chain recombines TRBV6-5 with TRBJ1-1, with D perhaps matching TRBD1 (6 bases). The CDR3 has 15 residues. The V end was cut by 6 bases, the J end by 1 base, with 15 bases between. Germline V gene data show CDR1 as MNHEY and CDR2 as SVGAGI. This chain's CDR3 is CASRQARDKNTEAFF. CDR3 nucleotides: TGTGCCAGCAGGCAGGCCCGGGACAAGAACACTGAAGCTTTCTTT.

V is TRBV5-1 and J is TRBJ2-3, with 10 bases fitting TRBD1. The CDR3 extends over 17 amino acids. Trimming removed 2 bases from V and 4 bases from J; junction bases left unmatched: 10. Germline CDR1 is SGHRS and CDR2 is YFSETQ. The chain's CDR3 is CASSLSYRDRGADTQYF. CDR3 in DNA: TGCGCCAGCAGCTTATCTTACCGGGACAGGGGCGCAGATACGCAGTATTTT.

This clone was picked up a small number of times. This rearrangement joins TRBV19 to TRBJ1-5; weak D call: TRBD1 (6 bases). There are 14 residues in the CDR3. Germline V gene lookup returns CDR1 LNHDA and CDR2 SQIVND (reference sequence). Trimming removed 3 bases at V and 11 bases at J, with 17 bases between. The CDR3 spells CASSIATGTRSQHF. DNA for the CDR3: TGTGCCAGTAGTATTGCAACAGGGACCAGATCCCAGCATTTT.

V is TRBV11-2 and J is TRBJ1-5; 7 bases are shared with TRBD1. The CDR3 spans 19 residues. Germline-derived CDR1 and CDR2 are SGHAT and FQNNGV. V was clipped by 2 bases and J by 3 bases; unmatched bases: 16. The CDR3 spells CASSLTWSAGQLNNQPQHF. For the CDR3, the DNA is TGTGCCAGCAGCTTAACTTGGTCCGCGGGACAGTTAAACAATCAGCCCCAGCATTTT. Full variable domain (rest looked up from reference TRBV11-2 and TRBJ1-5): EAGVAQSPRYKIIEKRQSVAFWCNPISGHATLYWYQQILGQGPKLLIQFQNNGVVDDSQLPKDRFSAERLKGVDSTLKIQPAKLEDSAVYLCASSLTWSAGQLNNQPQHFGDGTRLSIL.

The chain uses TRBV7-3 and TRBJ2-4; 13 nucleotides line up with TRBD2. This CDR3 is built from 16 residues. Germline trimming cut 4 bases from V and 3 bases from J; bases unmatched to any gene: 3. The germline V gene encodes CDR1 SGHTA and CDR2 FQGTGA. The CDR3 nucleotides read TGTGCCAGCAGCTCTCGGACTAGCGGGAGCAAAAACATTCAGTACTTC. Translated, it gives CASSSRTSGSKNIQYF.

The rearrangement uses TRBV5-4 and TRBJ2-3, with D perhaps TRBD2 (6 bases). Germline lookup yields CDR1 SGHNT and CDR2 YYREEE (reference sequence). Trimming pared 4 bases from V and 2 bases from J, leaving 8 bases between. CDR3 length: 13 amino acids. The CDR3 protein is CASSPGVTDTQYF. CDR3 coding DNA: TGTGCCAGCAGCCCGGGAGTCACAGATACGCAGTATTTT. Full variable domain (missing parts from reference TRBV5-4 and TRBJ2-3): ETGVTQSPTHLIKTRGQQVTLRCSSQSGHNTVSWYQQALGQGPQFIFQYYREEENGRGNFPPRFSGLQFPNYSSELNVNALELDDSALYLCASSPGVTDTQYFGPGTRLTVL.

V gene TRBV2 combines with J gene TRBJ2-3; D not certain. Trimming removed 6 bases at V and 5 bases at J, with 9 bases between. The CDR3 is 12 residues long. CDR1 SNHLY and CDR2 FYNNEI come from the germline V gene. CDR3 sequence: CASSLGIDTQYF. The DNA for the CDR3 is TGTGCCAGCAGCCTAGGAATAGATACGCAGTATTTT.

V and J are TRBV4-3 and TRBJ2-3, with 7 bases matching TRBD2. The CDR3 totals 15 residues. V lost 3 bases and J lost 6; bases outside the gene matches: 9. Germline V gives CDR1 LGHNA, CDR2 YSLEER. CDR3 loop: CASSHSTGRTDTQYF. CDR3 nucleotides: TGCGCCAGCAGCCACAGCACCGGGAGGACGGATACGCAGTATTTT.

This sequence joins TRBV7-9 and TRBJ2-1, with a tentative D call TRBD1 (5 bases). Germline-derived CDR1 and CDR2 are SEHNR and FQNEAQ (reference sequence). V gave up 8 bases and J gave up 5 bases, with 16 bases separating them. This CDR3 comprises 14 residues. CDR3 amino acids: CASLTRSRDNEQFF. The DNA of the CDR3 is TGTGCCAGCCTGACCCGAAGCAGGGACAATGAGCAGTTCTTC. The variable domain in full, completed from reference TRBV7-9 and TRBJ2-1, reads DTGVSQNPRHKITKRGQNVTFRCDPISEHNRLYWYRQTLGQGPEFLTYFQNEAQLEKSRLLSDRFSAERPKGSFSTLEIQRTEQGDSAMYLCASLTRSRDNEQFFGPGTRLTVL.

J is TRBJ1-2 and V is TRBV23-1; no reliable D call. TRBV23-1 has ORF status, its function being uncertain. CDR3 length: 16 amino acids. Trimming cost V 2 bases and J 6 bases, with 19 bases left between them. CDR3: CASSQQTGDLPHGYTF. The CDR3 nucleotides are TGCGCCAGCAGTCAACAAACGGGTGACCTACCACATGGCTACACCTTC.

V and J are TRBV4-3 and TRBJ1-4; weak D call: TRBD1 (5 bases). The CDR3 has 15 amino acids. With 6 bases removed from V and 3 bases from J, the gap between germline ends came to 14 bases. Per the germline V gene, CDR1 is LGHNA and CDR2 is YSLEER. CDR3 in DNA: TGCGCCAGCAGTAAGGGCGGACAAGCTAATGAAAAACTGTTTTTT. It yields the protein CASSKGGQANEKLFF.

The chain is built from TRBV4-1 and TRBJ1-2; weak D call: TRBD1 (6 bases). In germline, CDR1 is MGHRA, CDR2 YSYEKL. Trimming removed 0 bases at V and 4 bases at J, with 9 bases between. This CDR3 has 14 amino acids. Here the CDR3 reads CASSQERQVYGYTF. The CDR3 nucleotides read TGCGCCAGCAGCCAAGAACGACAGGTCTATGGCTACACCTTC.

The rearrangement uses TRBV4-2 and TRBJ2-1, with 10 bases aligning to TRBD2. V lost 4 bases, J lost 9 bases, and 12 bases stayed unmatched. The CDR3 covers 16 residues. Germline V gives CDR1 LGHNA, CDR2 YNFKEQ. Written as DNA, the CDR3 is TGTGCCAGCAGCCCCCTGAGCGGGAGGGGCAACCTTGAGCAGTTCTTC. Protein product: CASSPLSGRGNLEQFF.

This chain links TRBV7-9 with TRBJ2-2, with D maybe TRBD2 (6 bases). In germline, CDR1 is SEHNR, CDR2 FQNEAQ (reference sequence). The CDR3 has 17 amino acids. V gave up 2 bases and J gave up 1 base, with 14 bases separating them. The CDR3 nucleotides are TGTGCCAGCAGCTTACCTTGGGGGGTCGGGAACACCGGGGAGCTGTTTTTT. It yields the protein CASSLPWGVGNTGELFF.

This clone was seen just once. The rearrangement uses TRBV5-1 and TRBJ2-7, with D perhaps TRBD1 (5 bases). The CDR3 spans 15 residues. Trimming shortened V by 4 bases and J by 2 bases, and 16 bases separated the two germline ends. The germline CDR1 and CDR2 sequences are SGHRS and YFSETQ. CDR3 protein: CASSPDSTPAYEQYF. The CDR3, as DNA: TGCGCCAGCAGCCCCGACAGCACTCCCGCCTACGAGCAGTACTTC.

This chain's CDR3 is CASSPDRVGQPQHF. The CDR3 DNA sequence: TGTGCCAGCTCACCGGACAGGGTAGGTCAGCCCCAGCATTTT. The gene calls are TRBV18 and TRBJ1-5, with TRBD1 identical over 8 bases. Germline loops: CDR1 KGHSH, CDR2 LQKENI. The CDR3 runs to 14 residues. V dropped 3 bases and J dropped 6; count of bases not matched to a gene: 4.

The DNA for the CDR3 is TGTGCCAGCACTGGGACAGGGGGCCACGAAAAACTGTTTTTT. Translated: CASTGTGGHEKLFF. This chain connects TRBV2 to TRBJ1-4; 12 bases are shared with TRBD1. Trimming took 7 bases from V and 8 from J; bases not matched to a gene: 5. Germline CDR1 is SNHLY and CDR2 is FYNNEI. The CDR3 contains 14 residues. Variable domain in full (rest from reference TRBV2 and TRBJ1-4): EPEVTQTPSHQVTQMGQEVILRCVPISNHLYFYWYRQILGQKVEFLVSFYNNEISEKSEIFDDQFSVERPDGSNFTLKIRSTKLEDSAMYFCASTGTGGHEKLFFGSGTQLSVL.

This clone appeared once. J is TRBJ2-7 and V is TRBV7-2; D perhaps matches TRBD1 (5 bases). The germline V gene encodes CDR1 SGHTA and CDR2 FQGNSA. V was cut by 5 bases and J by 3 bases, with 11 bases left in between. The CDR3 totals 13 residues. CDR3 region: CASSRRQLYEQYF. The CDR3 DNA sequence: TGTGCCAGCAGCAGAAGACAGCTCTACGAGCAGTACTTC. Full variable domain (missing parts from reference TRBV7-2 and TRBJ2-7): GAGVSQSPSNKVTEKGKDVELRCDPISGHTALYWYRQSLGQGLEFLIYFQGNSAPDKSGLPSDRFSAERTGGSVSTLTIQRTQQEDSAVYLCASSRRQLYEQYFGPGTRLTVT.

The chain recombines TRBV5-1 with TRBJ1-4, with 7 bases fitting TRBD1. This CDR3 is 16 amino acids long. The V segment lost 0 bases and the J segment 0 bases; nucleotides outside the gene matches: 2. The germline V gene has CDR1 SGHRS and CDR2 YFSETQ. The CDR3 coding sequence is TGCGCCAGCAGCTTGGGACAGGGAACAACTAATGAAAAACTGTTTTTT. Translation: CASSLGQGTTNEKLFF. Based on the CDR3 plus reference TRBV5-1 and TRBJ1-4, the full variable domain is KAGVTQTPRYLIKTRGQQVTLSCSPISGHRSVSWYQQTPGQGLQFLFEYFSETQRNKGNFPGRFSGRQFSNSRSEMNVSTLELGDSALYLCASSLGQGTTNEKLFFGSGTQLSVL.

The rearrangement joins TRBV5-4 to TRBJ1-4; 7 bases map to TRBD1. The CDR3 spans 14 residues. Germline values: CDR1 SGHNT, CDR2 YYREEE (reference sequence). V was pared by 1 base and J by 8 bases, with 5 bases of the junction left unmatched. The DNA of the CDR3 is TGTGCCAGCAGCTTGAATGACAGGGACGAAAAACTGTTTTTT. Residues: CASSLNDRDEKLFF.

The rearrangement links TRBV28 to TRBJ1-2; 7 nucleotides line up with TRBD1. There are 12 residues in the CDR3. The V gene end was trimmed by 6 bases and the J gene end by 5 bases; junction bases not matched to a gene: 3. In germline, CDR1 is MDHEN, CDR2 SYDVKM. CDR3 in amino acids: CASSGTVYGYTF. As DNA, the CDR3 is TGTGCCAGCAGCGGGACAGTTTATGGCTACACCTTC.

The chain carries TRBV10-2 and TRBJ2-3, with TRBD2 as a possible D gene (5 bases). Trimming took off 9 bases at V and 6 bases at J, with 10 bases between the two ends. This CDR3 spans 11 amino acids. In germline, CDR1 is WSHSY, CDR2 SAAADI. In DNA form, the CDR3 reads TGCGCCAGTGGAGAGGGTGATACGCAGTATTTT. This encodes CASGEGDTQYF.

The J gene is TRBJ1-4, the V gene TRBV7-2; perhaps TRBD1 as D (6 bases). The V end was cut by 6 bases, the J end by 9 bases, with 14 bases between. CDR1 SGHTA and CDR2 FQGNSA come from the germline V gene. CDR3 length equals 13 residues. CDR3 sequence (DNA): TGTGCCAGCAGTTACTCGACAGGAAAAAAACTGTTTTTT. Protein product: CASSYSTGKKLFF. Full variable domain (missing parts from reference TRBV7-2 and TRBJ1-4): GAGVSQSPSNKVTEKGKDVELRCDPISGHTALYWYRQSLGQGLEFLIYFQGNSAPDKSGLPSDRFSAERTGGSVSTLTIQRTQQEDSAVYLCASSYSTGKKLFFGSGTQLSVL.

The V gene is TRBV19, the J gene TRBJ1-2, with 11 bases fitting TRBD1. J was trimmed by 0 bases and V by 7 bases; bases with no gene match: 7. This CDR3 contains 16 residues. Germline V gene sequence: CDR1 LNHDA, CDR2 SQIVND (reference sequence). The CDR3 DNA follows: TGTGCCAGTACCCGGACAGGGGGCGCCTCTAACTATGGCTACACCTTC. This translates into CASTRTGGASNYGYTF.

The chain is built from TRBV25-1 and TRBJ2-3; 7 bases map to TRBD2. J lost 7 bases, V lost 3 bases, and 13 bases had no gene match. CDR1 and CDR2 from the germline V gene are MGHDK and SYGVNS. The CDR3 sequence is 16 residues long. The chain's CDR3 is CASSDKTSQGRNTQYF. CDR3 bases: TGTGCCAGCAGTGATAAGACTAGCCAAGGCAGGAATACGCAGTATTTT.

In its sample, this clone was seen a few times. The chain uses TRBV11-2 and TRBJ2-5, with D hard to call. This CDR3 is 13 amino acids long. The V gene's germline CDR1 is SGHAT and CDR2 FQNNGV. Trimming cost V 2 bases and J 2 bases, with 6 bases left between them. The CDR3 here is CASSLWRQETQYF. DNA for the CDR3: TGTGCCAGCAGCTTATGGCGGCAAGAGACCCAGTACTTC.

CDR3 in amino acids: CASRISSGGTYEQYF. CDR3 in DNA: TGTGCCAGCAGGATATCTAGCGGGGGTACCTACGAGCAGTACTTC. The genes are TRBV6-5 and TRBJ2-7; 10 bases line up with TRBD2. This CDR3 comprises 15 residues. Germline values: CDR1 MNHEY, CDR2 SVGAGI. Trimming took 6 bases from V and 2 from J; bases not matched to a gene: 7.

This chain links TRBV27 with TRBJ2-2; TRBD1 agrees at 8 bases. Germline lookup yields CDR1 MNHEY and CDR2 SMNVEV (reference sequence). This CDR3 has 17 amino acids. With 5 bases clipped from V and 0 bases from J, the junction kept 8 bases outside the gene matches. The CDR3 spells CASSQGPGQANTGELFF. Here the CDR3 DNA reads TGTGCCAGCAGTCAAGGGCCGGGACAGGCGAACACCGGGGAGCTGTTTTTT.